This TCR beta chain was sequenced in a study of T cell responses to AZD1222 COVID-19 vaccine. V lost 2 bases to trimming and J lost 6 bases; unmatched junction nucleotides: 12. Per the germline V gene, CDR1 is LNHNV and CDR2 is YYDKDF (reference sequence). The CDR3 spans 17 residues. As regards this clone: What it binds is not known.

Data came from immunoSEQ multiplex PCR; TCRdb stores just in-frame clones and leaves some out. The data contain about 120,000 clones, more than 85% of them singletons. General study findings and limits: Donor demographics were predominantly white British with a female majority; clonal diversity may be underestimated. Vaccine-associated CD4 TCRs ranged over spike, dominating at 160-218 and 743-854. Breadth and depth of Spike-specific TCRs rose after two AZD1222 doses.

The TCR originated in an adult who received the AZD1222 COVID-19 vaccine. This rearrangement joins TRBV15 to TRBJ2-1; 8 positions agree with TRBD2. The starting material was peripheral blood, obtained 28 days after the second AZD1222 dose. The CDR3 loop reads CATSRLLLLGLGNEQFF. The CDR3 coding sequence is TGTGCCACCAGCAGACTCCTCCTGCTGGGACTAGGCAATGAGCAGTTCTTC.